Below are 15 T cell receptor beta chains sequenced from a single sample in a study of technical replicates of blood from several donors. Assay: immunoSEQ multiplex PCR; the TCRdb copy retains only in-frame clones and omits some. The sample records some 80,000 clones, roughly 96% being singletons. The sequenced material came from T cells isolated from PBMCs. The receptor source for this set is a human donor in good health.

This clone was counted a single time. The rearrangement links TRBV4-2 to TRBJ2-2, with 7 bases that match TRBD2. Per the germline V gene, CDR1 is LGHNA and CDR2 is YNFKEQ. Germline trimming cut 2 bases from V and 3 bases from J; bases unmatched to any gene: 9. This CDR3 is 17 amino acids long. DNA of the CDR3: TGTGCCAGCAGCCAACAACGACTAGCTTCCCACACCGGGGAGCTGTTTTTT. This codes for CASSQQRLASHTGELFF.

CDR3 loop: CASSRPGLAGANTGELFF. In DNA, the CDR3 is TGCGCCAGCAGCCGCCCGGGACTAGCGGGAGCGAACACCGGGGAGCTGTTTTTT. The chain is built from TRBV4-3 and TRBJ2-2, with 14 bases aligning to TRBD2. Germline-derived CDR1 and CDR2 are LGHNA and YSLEER. The V and J ends lost 4 bases and 0 bases, in that order; junction bases with no gene match: 4. The CDR3 loop spans 18 amino acids.

V and J are TRBV15 and TRBJ2-3; D is uncertain. V gave up 3 bases and J gave up 5 bases, with 9 bases separating them. CDR3 length: 13 residues. Germline lookup yields CDR1 LNHNV and CDR2 YYDKDF (reference sequence). The CDR3 region has the DNA TGTGCCACCAGCAGTATTCGTAGAGATACGCAGTATTTT. Its translation is CATSSIRRDTQYF.

The J gene is TRBJ1-5, the V gene TRBV18; TRBD1 agrees at 11 bases. V lost 5 bases and J lost 4; bases outside the gene matches: 1. The CDR3 has 14 residues. The germline V gene encodes CDR1 KGHSH and CDR2 LQKENI. The CDR3 loop is CASSRDRGNQPQHF. In nucleotides, the CDR3 is TGTGCCAGCTCAAGGGACAGGGGGAATCAGCCCCAGCATTTT.

The chain couples TRBV5-1 to TRBJ1-1, with a tentative D call TRBD1 (5 bases). This CDR3 comprises 16 residues. Germline loops: CDR1 SGHRS, CDR2 YFSETQ. The V end was cut by 0 bases, the J end by 0 bases, with 12 bases between. The CDR3: CASSLAGGRVNTEAFF. CDR3 bases: TGCGCCAGCAGCTTGGCCGGGGGGAGAGTGAACACTGAAGCTTTCTTT.

The gene calls are TRBV13 and TRBJ2-5; 8 positions agree with TRBD2. The CDR3 loop spans 15 amino acids. Trimming took 5 bases from V and 3 from J; bases not matched to a gene: 8. Germline lookup yields CDR1 PRHDT and CDR2 FYEKMQ (reference sequence). Written as DNA, the CDR3 is TGTGCCAGCAGCCTTAGGGGAGCGGGAGAAGAGACCCAGTACTTC. It translates to CASSLRGAGEETQYF.

The rearrangement joins TRBV6-5 to TRBJ2-1, with D maybe TRBD1 (5 bases). The CDR3 contains 16 residues. Trimming removed 0 bases from V and 3 bases from J, with 12 bases in between. Per the germline V gene, CDR1 is MNHEY and CDR2 is SVGAGI. CDR3 bases: TGTGCCAGCAGTTACTCGATAGGACACATCTACAATGAGCAGTTCTTC. Translation gives CASSYSIGHIYNEQFF.

The chain combines TRBV2 with TRBJ2-7; D is undetermined. Germline CDR1 is SNHLY and CDR2 is FYNNEI. V lost 3 bases and J 10 bases, leaving 7 bases between the germline ends. The CDR3 spans 10 residues. The CDR3 bases are TGTGCCAGCAGTGATCTCGTTCAGTACTTC. It translates to CASSDLVQYF.

The chain has TRBV4-3 and TRBJ2-2; D perhaps matches TRBD1 (5 bases). CDR1 LGHNA and CDR2 YSLEER come from the germline V gene. The CDR3 is made up of 15 amino acids. Trimming took off 1 base at V and 3 bases at J, with 9 bases between the two ends. The CDR3 here is CASSQADRDTGELFF. Here the CDR3 DNA reads TGCGCCAGCAGCCAAGCCGACAGAGACACCGGGGAGCTGTTTTTT.

V is TRBV7-9 and J is TRBJ2-6, with D tentatively TRBD1 (5 bases). This CDR3 region has 15 residues. V shed 1 base and J shed 2 bases, with 6 bases lying between them. Germline CDR1 SEHNR, CDR2 FQNEAQ (reference sequence). For the CDR3, the DNA is TGTGCCAGCAGCTTAGTGACAGCTGGGGCCAACGTCCTGACTTTC. Translation: CASSLVTAGANVLTF.

The V call is TRBV15, the J call TRBJ1-5, with D unresolved. The V end lost 1 base, the J end lost 4 bases, and 2 bases lay between the germline ends. The CDR3 spans 12 residues. Germline lookup yields CDR1 LNHNV and CDR2 YYDKDF (reference sequence). The CDR3 here is CATSRVNQPQHF. The CDR3 nucleotides read TGTGCCACCAGCAGAGTAAATCAGCCCCAGCATTTT.

The chain combines TRBV11-3 with TRBJ2-1; 10 bases align to TRBD2. The junction had 7 bases not matched to a gene; V was cut back by 4 bases and J by 7 bases. Per the germline V gene, CDR1 is SGHNT and CDR2 is YENEEA. This CDR3 spans 15 amino acids. In DNA, the CDR3 is TGTGCCAGCAGCTCGGCTAGCGGGAGTTATAATGAGCAGTTCTTC. This gives the protein CASSSASGSYNEQFF.

Concerning this clone: One end of the junction does not line up with germline, which may come from a read error. The chain recombines TRBV7-7 with TRBJ2-5; D is ambiguous. The CDR3 is made up of 14 amino acids. The germline V gene encodes CDR1 SSHAT and CDR2 FNYEAQ (reference sequence). The CDR3 loop reads CASSPDLLVKTQYF. The CDR3 bases are TGTGCTAGCAGCCCAGATCTTCTAGTAAAGACCCAGTACTTC.

The chain links TRBV11-2 to TRBJ2-7; no clear D gene. The germline V gene encodes CDR1 SGHAT and CDR2 FQNNGV. The germline V and J ends were trimmed by 1 base and 3 bases, with 7 bases remaining between them. The CDR3 sequence is 13 residues long. The CDR3 nucleotides are TGTGCCAGCAGCTTAGGGGCGCACTACGAGCAGTACTTC. It is translated as CASSLGAHYEQYF.

This chain uses TRBV18 with TRBJ1-1; 7 positions match TRBD1. The CDR3 sequence is 15 residues long. With 6 bases clipped from V and 0 bases from J, the junction kept 7 bases outside the gene matches. Germline CDR1 and CDR2: KGHSH and LQKENI. The CDR3 loop reads CASSLQGPMNTEAFF. DNA of the CDR3: TGTGCCAGCTCCCTACAGGGGCCTATGAACACTGAAGCTTTCTTT.